The 9 T cell receptor beta chains reported below all come from one sample, sequenced in a study of CD8+ T cells in alopecia areata. Once RNA had been extracted, it was reverse transcribed into cDNA to act as the sequencing template. The table came from immunoSEQ multiplex PCR; TCRdb's copy has only in-frame clones and leaves some out. This sample carries 200,000 to 250,000 clones, more than 45% of them seen once, and the ten largest clones take 1.5% to 2%. The treatment was: oral pan-JAK inhibitor, 5-10 mg twice daily. The starting material was CD4+ T cells sorted from blood, obtained at week 4, from a patient treated with tofacitinib. The receptors were gathered from a human donor with alopecia areata.

The chain recombines TRBV30 with TRBJ2-5; 7 positions agree with TRBD1. The CDR3 consists of 15 residues. Germline CDR1 reads GTSNPN; CDR2 reads SVGIG (reference sequence). Germline trimming cut 2 bases from V and 4 bases from J; bases unmatched to any gene: 10. The CDR3 nucleotides read TGTGCCTGGAGTCGCGAAGGGGGCGCAGGAGAGACCCAGTACTTC. Protein sequence: CAWSREGGAGETQYF.

V is TRBV29-1 and J is TRBJ1-1; D not certain. V lost 0 bases and J 1 base, leaving 6 bases between the germline ends. This CDR3 is 13 amino acids long. The germline CDR1 and CDR2 sequences are SQVTM and ANQGSEA. This chain's CDR3 is CSVEDSSNTEAFF. For the CDR3, the DNA is TGCAGCGTTGAAGATTCCTCGAACACTGAAGCTTTCTTT.

The V gene is TRBV5-1, the J gene TRBJ1-4; 7 nucleotides line up with TRBD1. Trimming removed 4 bases from V and 3 bases from J; junction bases left unmatched: 3. Germline CDR1 and CDR2: SGHRS and YFSETQ. The CDR3 has 14 amino acids. CDR3 DNA: TGCGCCAGCAGCCTTCAGGGGGCTAATGAAAAACTGTTTTTT. Translating it yields CASSLQGANEKLFF.

The chain employs TRBV27 and TRBJ2-7; tentative D call: TRBD2 (7 bases). Germline lookup yields CDR1 MNHEY and CDR2 SMNVEV (reference sequence). CDR3 length: 15 amino acids. V lost 6 bases, J lost 2 bases, and 17 bases lay in between. Here the CDR3 reads CASRTIGGLAYEQYF. CDR3 coding DNA: TGTGCCAGCAGAACCATCGGGGGGCTCGCCTACGAGCAGTACTTC.

V gene TRBV4-3 combines with J gene TRBJ1-1, with D possibly being TRBD1 (5 bases). The V gene's germline CDR1 is LGHNA and CDR2 YSLEER. This CDR3 comprises 16 residues. Trimming left V 1 base short and J 6 bases short, with 18 bases between. Written as DNA, the CDR3 is TGCGCCAGCAGCCAAGGTTCTTCAGGGATCCACGCTGAAGCTTTCTTT. It encodes CASSQGSSGIHAEAFF.

The chain is built from TRBV29-1 and TRBJ1-5; a possible D gene is TRBD1 (6 bases). The germline V gene has CDR1 SQVTM and CDR2 ANQGSEA. With 8 bases removed from V and 7 bases from J, the gap between germline ends came to 18 bases. The CDR3 runs to 13 residues. For the CDR3, the DNA is TGCAGCACTAGCACGGGGGCTGACCAGCCCCAGCATTTT. Residues: CSTSTGADQPQHF.

This chain uses TRBV19 with TRBJ2-3; maybe TRBD2 (6 bases). Deletions cut 5 bases from V and 9 bases from J, with 15 bases between. The CDR3 is made up of 13 amino acids. Germline assignment: CDR1 LNHDA and CDR2 SQIVND (reference sequence). The CDR3 nucleotides are TGTGCCAGTAGTTCGTCGGGGGAGATAACGCAGTATTTT. Translating gives CASSSSGEITQYF.

V is TRBV7-2 and J is TRBJ2-1; 9 bases fit TRBD2. This CDR3 has 15 amino acids. The J segment lost 7 bases and the V segment lost 5 bases, leaving 9 bases of the junction unmatched. Germline CDR1 reads SGHTA; CDR2 reads FQGNSA. CDR3 DNA: TGTGCCAGCAGCCCGCGGGGGGGCCGCACGAATGAGCAGTTCTTC. Translating it yields CASSPRGGRTNEQFF.

The rearrangement links TRBV9 to TRBJ1-2; D perhaps matches TRBD1 (5 bases). Trimming left V 3 bases short and J 4 bases short, with 10 bases between. The CDR3 has 13 amino acids. The germline gives CDR1 SGDLS, CDR2 YYNGEE. The CDR3: CASSGGQPYGYTF. CDR3 coding DNA: TGTGCCAGCAGCGGAGGACAACCCTATGGCTACACCTTC.